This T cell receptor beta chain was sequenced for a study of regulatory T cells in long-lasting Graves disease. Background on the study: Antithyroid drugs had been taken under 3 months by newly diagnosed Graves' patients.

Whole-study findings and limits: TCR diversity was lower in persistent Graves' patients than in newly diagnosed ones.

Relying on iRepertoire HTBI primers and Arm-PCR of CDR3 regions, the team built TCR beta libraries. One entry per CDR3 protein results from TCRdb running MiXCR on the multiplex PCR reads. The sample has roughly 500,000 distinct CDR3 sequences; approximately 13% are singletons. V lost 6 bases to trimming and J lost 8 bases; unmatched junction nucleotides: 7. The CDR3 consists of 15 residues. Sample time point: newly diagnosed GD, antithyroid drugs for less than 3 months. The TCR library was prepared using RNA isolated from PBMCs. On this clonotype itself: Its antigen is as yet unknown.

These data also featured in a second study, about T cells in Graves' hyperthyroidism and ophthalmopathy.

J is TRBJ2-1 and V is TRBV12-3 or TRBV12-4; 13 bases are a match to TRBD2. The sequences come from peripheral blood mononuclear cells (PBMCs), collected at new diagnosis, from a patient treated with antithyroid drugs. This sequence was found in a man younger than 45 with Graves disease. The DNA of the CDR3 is TGTGCCAGCAGAAGGACTAGCGGGAGATTTGATGAGCAGTTCTTC. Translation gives CASRRTSGRFDEQFF.